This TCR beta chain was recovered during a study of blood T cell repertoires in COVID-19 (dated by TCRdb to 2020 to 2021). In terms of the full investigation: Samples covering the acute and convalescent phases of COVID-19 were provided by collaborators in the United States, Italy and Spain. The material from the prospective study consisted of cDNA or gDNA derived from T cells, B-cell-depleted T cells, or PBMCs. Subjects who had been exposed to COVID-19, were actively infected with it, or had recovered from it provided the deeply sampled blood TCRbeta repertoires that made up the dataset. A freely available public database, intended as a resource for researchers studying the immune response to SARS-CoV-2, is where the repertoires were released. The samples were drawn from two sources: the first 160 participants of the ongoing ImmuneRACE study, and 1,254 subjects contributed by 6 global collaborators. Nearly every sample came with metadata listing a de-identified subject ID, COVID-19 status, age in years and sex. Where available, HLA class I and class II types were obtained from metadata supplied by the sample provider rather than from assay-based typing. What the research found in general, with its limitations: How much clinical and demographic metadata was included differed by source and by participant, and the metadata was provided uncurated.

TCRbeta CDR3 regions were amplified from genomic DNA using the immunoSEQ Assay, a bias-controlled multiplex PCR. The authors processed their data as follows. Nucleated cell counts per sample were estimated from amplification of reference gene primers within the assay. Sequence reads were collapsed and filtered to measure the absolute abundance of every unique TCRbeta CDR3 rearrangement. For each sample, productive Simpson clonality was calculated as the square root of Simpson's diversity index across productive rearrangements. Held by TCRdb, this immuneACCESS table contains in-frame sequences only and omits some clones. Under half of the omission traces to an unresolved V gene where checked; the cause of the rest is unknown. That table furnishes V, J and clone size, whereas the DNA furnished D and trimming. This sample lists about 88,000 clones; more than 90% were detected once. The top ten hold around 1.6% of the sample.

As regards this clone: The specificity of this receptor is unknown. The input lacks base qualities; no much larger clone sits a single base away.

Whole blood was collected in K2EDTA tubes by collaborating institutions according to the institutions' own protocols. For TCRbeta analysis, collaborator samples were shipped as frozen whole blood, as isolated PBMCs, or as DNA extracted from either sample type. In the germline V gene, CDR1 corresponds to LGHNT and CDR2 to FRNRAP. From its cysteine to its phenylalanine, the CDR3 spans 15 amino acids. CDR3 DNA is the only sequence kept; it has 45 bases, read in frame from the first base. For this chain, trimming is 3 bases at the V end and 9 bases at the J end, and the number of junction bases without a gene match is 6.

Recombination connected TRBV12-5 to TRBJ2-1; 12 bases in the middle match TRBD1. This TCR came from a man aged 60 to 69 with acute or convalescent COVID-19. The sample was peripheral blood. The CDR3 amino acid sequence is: CASGLTGTGGSEQFF. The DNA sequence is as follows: TGTGCTAGTGGTTTAACCGGGACAGGGGGCTCTGAGCAGTTCTTC.